One and the same sample provided the 29 T cell receptor beta chains below, sequenced in a study of shared clonotypes between healthy human individuals. Measured with immunoSEQ multiplex PCR; TCRdb has only the in-frame clones, and not every one. The data show around 1.9 million clones, about 92% seen once. CD45RO negativity and positive selection for CCR7 defined naive CD8 cells, a population that excluded terminally differentiated effector memory CD45RA+ cells. The specimen sequenced was naive CD8+ T cells from PBMCs. Receptor source: a young man in good health. Some clones in this sample may be carry-over from other donors' samples.

J is TRBJ2-2 and V is TRBV7-9, with 12 positions matching TRBD2. Germline values: CDR1 SEHNR, CDR2 FQNEAQ (reference sequence). The V gene end was trimmed by 5 bases and the J gene end by 6 bases; junction bases not matched to a gene: 7. The CDR3 sequence is 16 residues long. CDR3 sequence reads: CASSPTRLAGAGELFF. In DNA form, the CDR3 reads TGTGCCAGCAGCCCCACGAGACTAGCGGGAGCCGGGGAGCTGTTTTTT.

The chain links TRBV27 to TRBJ2-3; 12 bases align to TRBD2. The junction had 12 bases not matched to a gene; V was cut back by 6 bases and J by 5 bases. The germline gives CDR1 MNHEY, CDR2 SMNVEV (reference sequence). CDR3 length: 17 amino acids. The CDR3 region is CASRDLATSGSEDTQYF. The DNA of the CDR3 is TGTGCCAGCAGGGATCTGGCGACTAGCGGGAGTGAAGATACGCAGTATTTT.

The rearrangement uses TRBV25-1 and TRBJ2-1; 9 bases fit TRBD1. Germline CDR1 and CDR2: MGHDK and SYGVNS. The V segment lost 7 bases and the J segment 9 bases; nucleotides outside the gene matches: 7. There are 13 residues in the CDR3. CDR3 DNA: TGTGCCAGCACCCCCGGACAGGGGAGTGAGCAGTTCTTC. Translating it yields CASTPGQGSEQFF.

CDR3: CASSPPGLPSYEQYF. The CDR3 DNA sequence: TGTGCCAGCAGCCCCCCGGGACTTCCCTCCTACGAGCAGTACTTC. The chain combines TRBV28 with TRBJ2-7, with a possible D match to TRBD2 (6 bases). Germline-derived CDR1 and CDR2 are MDHEN and SYDVKM. Trimming took off 6 bases at V and 0 bases at J, with 15 bases between the two ends. The CDR3 is made up of 15 amino acids.

The chain employs TRBV4-1 and TRBJ2-7, with 9 bases that match TRBD1. CDR1 and CDR2 (germline): MGHRA, YSYEKL. Trimming took 3 bases from V and 6 from J; bases not matched to a gene: 6. This CDR3 is 14 amino acids long. The CDR3 is CASSHGQGFGEQYF. CDR3 sequence (DNA): TGCGCCAGCAGCCACGGACAGGGGTTTGGCGAGCAGTACTTC.

The chain links TRBV21-1 to TRBJ2-3; TRBD2, the table's D call, lacks a check against the DNA. TRBV21-1 is tagged as a pseudogene. The CDR3 sequence is 16 residues long. CDR3 sequence: CASSKGLAGDQDTQYF. The CDR3 nucleotides read TGTGCCAGCAGCAAAGGCCTAGCGGGAGATCAAGATACGCAGTATTTT.

This rearrangement joins TRBV19 to TRBJ2-7; D ambiguous. Germline V gene lookup returns CDR1 LNHDA and CDR2 SQIVND (reference sequence). Trimming left V 1 base short and J 6 bases short, with 16 bases between. The CDR3 sequence is 15 residues long. The CDR3 sequence: CASSIGTQPPVEQYF. The CDR3 DNA sequence: TGTGCCAGTAGTATAGGGACCCAACCTCCAGTCGAGCAGTACTTC.

The chain joins TRBV5-4 to TRBJ2-1; 8 bases are a match to TRBD2. Germline V gene sequence: CDR1 SGHNT, CDR2 YYREEE (reference sequence). With 1 base clipped from V and 8 bases from J, the junction kept 11 bases outside the gene matches. The CDR3 loop spans 16 amino acids. The CDR3 coding sequence is TGTGCCAGCAGCTTGAGAATCCAGCGGGAGAGCCATGAGCAGTTCTTC. Its protein is CASSLRIQRESHEQFF.

This clone was counted between two and nine times. This chain joins TRBV30 and TRBJ1-1; a possible D gene is TRBD1 (5 bases). Germline CDR1 GTSNPN, CDR2 SVGIG (reference sequence). V gave up 5 bases and J gave up 0 bases, with 10 bases separating them. This CDR3 has 13 amino acids. The CDR3 DNA sequence: TGTGCCTGGGCCAAGGGGATGAACACTGAAGCTTTCTTT. Protein sequence: CAWAKGMNTEAFF.

CDR3 in DNA: TGTGCCAGCAGCTCCCCGGATGGGTTAGGGGCCGCCAAAGGAGGAGGCTACACCTTC. Protein: CASSSPDGLGAAKGGGYTF. The chain links TRBV7-9 to TRBJ1-2; D possibly corresponds to TRBD1 (5 bases). Between the trimmed V and J ends, which lost 4 bases and 8 bases, there was a span of 32 bases. This CDR3 has 19 residues. CDR1 SEHNR and CDR2 FQNEAQ come from the germline V gene (reference sequence). The entire variable domain, with the rest obtained from reference TRBV7-9 and TRBJ1-2, is as follows: DTGVSQNPRHKITKRGQNVTFRCDPISEHNRLYWYRQTLGQGPEFLTYFQNEAQLEKSRLLSDRFSAERPKGSFSTLEIQRTEQGDSAMYLCASSSPDGLGAAKGGGYTFGSGTRLTVV.

The CDR3: CASSYSAGGAHNEQFF. As DNA, the CDR3 is TGTGCCAGCAGTTACTCGGCGGGAGGGGCCCACAATGAGCAGTTCTTC. The V call is TRBV6-5, the J call TRBJ2-1; TRBD2 agrees at 9 bases. Germline trimming cut 0 bases from V and 5 bases from J; bases unmatched to any gene: 5. The CDR3 contains 16 residues. Germline CDR1 MNHEY, CDR2 SVGAGI.

The rearrangement joins TRBV7-6 to TRBJ1-1; 9 nucleotides match TRBD1. There are 17 residues in the CDR3. Germline trimming cut 3 bases from V and 0 bases from J; bases unmatched to any gene: 8. Germline CDR1 SGHVS, CDR2 FNYEAQ. The CDR3 DNA sequence: TGTGCCAGCAGCTTGGACAGGGGCGGCCGGATGAACACTGAAGCTTTCTTT. Amino acids: CASSLDRGGRMNTEAFF. Using reference TRBV7-6 and TRBJ1-1 for the parts outside the CDR3, the full variable domain is GAGVSQSPRYKVTKRGQDVALRCDPISGHVSLYWYRQALGQGPEFLTYFNYEAQQDKSGLPNDRFSAERPEGSISTLTIQRTEQRDSAMYRCASSLDRGGRMNTEAFFGQGTRLTVV.

V gene TRBV5-1 combines with J gene TRBJ2-7; D possibly corresponds to TRBD2 (5 bases). CDR3 size: 15 residues. The germline gives CDR1 SGHRS, CDR2 YFSETQ. Between the trimmed V and J ends, which lost 0 bases and 0 bases, there was a span of 10 bases. The chain's CDR3 is CASSLVVGSSYEQYF. Here the CDR3 DNA reads TGCGCCAGCAGCTTGGTGGTGGGGAGCTCCTACGAGCAGTACTTC.

This chain joins TRBV19 and TRBJ2-7; D possibly corresponds to TRBD2 (6 bases). The germline CDR1 and CDR2 sequences are LNHDA and SQIVND (reference sequence). The CDR3 has 16 residues. The ends were cut back, 9 bases at V and 2 bases at J, with 23 bases in the middle. The CDR3 bases are TGTGCCAGCTCGCCTCCATCCTCGGGACTGACCTACGAGCAGTACTTC. Protein: CASSPPSSGLTYEQYF.

The table lists this clone with a count of one. This chain connects TRBV5-6 to TRBJ2-1, with TRBD1 matching 9 bases. Trimming at V came to 0 bases and at J to 7 bases, leaving 11 bases not matched to a gene. The V gene's germline CDR1 is SGHDT and CDR2 YYEEEE. This CDR3 spans 17 amino acids. CDR3 in amino acids: CASSLGPQGAVRNEQFF. Here the CDR3 DNA reads TGTGCCAGCAGCTTGGGCCCACAGGGGGCTGTGAGGAATGAGCAGTTCTTC. The full variable domain, its missing parts supplied by reference TRBV5-6 and TRBJ2-1, is DAGVTQSPTHLIKTRGQQVTLRCSPKSGHDTVSWYQQALGQGPQFIFQYYEEEERQRGNFPDRFSGHQFPNYSSELNVNALLLGDSALYLCASSLGPQGAVRNEQFFGPGTRLTVL.

This chain links TRBV5-1 with TRBJ1-5, with unresolved D. CDR3 length: 13 amino acids. The germline V and J ends were trimmed by 4 bases and 7 bases, with 12 bases remaining between them. Germline V CDR1 and CDR2: SGHRS, YFSETQ. The CDR3: CASSPLVGQPQHF. The DNA for the CDR3 is TGCGCCAGCAGCCCACTGGTAGGGCAGCCCCAGCATTTT.

This chain joins TRBV5-6 and TRBJ2-5, with D tentatively TRBD1 (6 bases). Trimming took 2 bases from V and 5 from J, leaving 16 bases between them. Germline values: CDR1 SGHDT, CDR2 YYEEEE. The CDR3 contains 15 residues. CDR3 region: CASSFYPGAGETQYF. CDR3 nucleotide sequence: TGTGCCAGCAGCTTTTATCCAGGGGCCGGGGAGACCCAGTACTTC.

To note about this clone: This specimen includes other DNA sequences encoding the same CDR3. The J gene is TRBJ2-1, the V gene TRBV5-1; the D is unclear. Between the trimmed V and J ends, which lost 1 base and 5 bases, there was a span of 10 bases. Germline values: CDR1 SGHRS, CDR2 YFSETQ. The CDR3 covers 14 residues. CDR3 DNA sequence: TGCGCCAGCAGCTTGTCGTACGGAGACAATGAGCAGTTCTTC. It translates to CASSLSYGDNEQFF.

The sample holds many counts of this clone. The same CDR3 arises from other DNA sequences in this sample as well. V gene TRBV27 combines with J gene TRBJ1-5; no reliable D call. The ends were cut back, 1 base at V and 1 base at J, with 2 bases in the middle. Looked up from germline, CDR1 is MNHEY and CDR2 is SMNVEV (reference sequence). The CDR3 length is 13 residues. The CDR3 spells CASSLWSNQPQHF. The CDR3 DNA is TGTGCCAGCAGTTTATGGAGCAATCAGCCCCAGCATTTT.

The chain recombines TRBV28 with TRBJ1-1; D remains unclear. Germline-derived CDR1 and CDR2 are MDHEN and SYDVKM. CDR3 length: 14 amino acids. V gave up 2 bases and J gave up 0 bases, with 7 bases separating them. As DNA, the CDR3 is TGTGCCAGCAGTTTAAATACCATGAACACTGAAGCTTTCTTT. As protein: CASSLNTMNTEAFF.

The rearrangement uses TRBV2 and TRBJ2-3; TRBD2 agrees at 7 bases. CDR3 length equals 14 residues. From germline, CDR1 is SNHLY and CDR2 FYNNEI. V dropped 8 bases and J dropped 0; count of bases not matched to a gene: 5. CDR3 in amino acids: CASGLGGSTDTQYF. CDR3 DNA: TGTGCCAGCGGACTAGGCGGGAGCACAGATACGCAGTATTTT.

V gene TRBV4-1 combines with J gene TRBJ2-2; tentatively, D is TRBD1 or TRBD2 (5 bases each). The germline gives CDR1 MGHRA, CDR2 YSYEKL. CDR3 length equals 17 residues. V lost 6 bases and J 0 bases, leaving 17 bases between the germline ends. The CDR3 region has the DNA TGCGCCAGCAGACACACCTCGAGGGGCTCGAACACCGGGGAGCTGTTTTTT. Translated: CASRHTSRGSNTGELFF.

The chain joins TRBV5-6 to TRBJ1-5; the D gene is possibly TRBD1 (5 bases). Germline CDR1 reads SGHDT; CDR2 reads YYEEEE. V was cut by 2 bases and J by 0 bases, with 9 bases left in between. The CDR3 loop spans 15 amino acids. The CDR3, as DNA: TGTGCCAGCAGCTTAAGGGGAGGTAGCAATCAGCCCCAGCATTTT. Its translation is CASSLRGGSNQPQHF.

This rearrangement joins TRBV9 to TRBJ2-3, with 12 positions matching TRBD2. The V gene's germline CDR1 is SGDLS and CDR2 YYNGEE. The CDR3 loop spans 15 amino acids. J gave up 2 bases and V 4 bases, and 2 bases lay outside the gene matches. CDR3 in DNA: TGTGCCAGCAGCCCTAGCGGGAGGGCCACAGATACGCAGTATTTT. Protein: CASSPSGRATDTQYF.

V and J are TRBV28 and TRBJ2-7, with D perhaps given as TRBD1 or TRBD2 (6 bases each). V lost 3 bases and J 9 bases, leaving 18 bases between the germline ends. Germline V gene sequence: CDR1 MDHEN, CDR2 SYDVKM. CDR3 length: 14 residues. CDR3 residues: CASSFLAGEVGQYF. DNA for the CDR3: TGTGCCAGCAGTTTTCTGGCAGGGGAGGTTGGGCAGTACTTC.

This chain links TRBV5-6 with TRBJ2-5, with a tentative D call TRBD2 (6 bases). CDR3 size: 14 residues. Germline values: CDR1 SGHDT, CDR2 YYEEEE. Trimming stripped 3 bases from V and 3 bases from J, with 12 bases between. The CDR3 DNA reads TGTGCCAGCAGCTCGCGGGGAATCGAAGAGACCCAGTACTTC. Its translation is CASSSRGIEETQYF.

The V and J genes are TRBV6-1 and TRBJ2-5, with TRBD2 identical over 8 bases. The CDR3 runs 15 residues. J was trimmed by 5 bases and V by 5 bases; bases with no gene match: 10. Germline V CDR1 and CDR2: MNHNS, SASEGT. CDR3 coding DNA: TGTGCCAGCAGTCCATGGGCTACGGGAGGGGAGACCCAGTACTTC. The encoded protein is CASSPWATGGETQYF.

This chain links TRBV7-9 with TRBJ2-3, with D possibly being TRBD1 or TRBD2 (5 bases each). The CDR3 contains 16 residues. Germline CDR1 is SEHNR and CDR2 is FQNEAQ (reference sequence). V gave up 5 bases and J gave up 6 bases, with 21 bases separating them. CDR3 amino acids: CASSHTGRRLTDTQYF. The CDR3 bases are TGTGCCAGCAGCCACACGGGACGCCGCTTGACGGATACGCAGTATTTT. The entire variable domain, with the rest obtained from reference TRBV7-9 and TRBJ2-3, is as follows: DTGVSQNPRHKITKRGQNVTFRCDPISEHNRLYWYRQTLGQGPEFLTYFQNEAQLEKSRLLSDRFSAERPKGSFSTLEIQRTEQGDSAMYLCASSHTGRRLTDTQYFGPGTRLTVL.

Concerning this clone: This sample also contains other DNA sequences that code for the same CDR3. This rearrangement joins TRBV27 to TRBJ2-3; D remains ambiguous. The germline V and J ends were trimmed by 4 bases and 0 bases, with 5 bases remaining between them. This CDR3 is built from 13 residues. CDR1 and CDR2 (germline): MNHEY, SMNVEV (reference sequence). Here the CDR3 DNA reads TGTGCCAGCAGTTCAACTAGCACAGATACGCAGTATTTT. As protein: CASSSTSTDTQYF.